This TCR beta chain was sequenced during a study of human T cells and chemical hapten exposure. Across the study: Slight differences in pooled library volume were the main source of varying TCR yields across samples. Whole-study findings and limits: Versus controls, expanded TCRs had significantly more large CDR3 similarity clusters.

Authors' analysis steps: TCRs per sample had a median of around 96,000 and ranged from about 23,224 to 700,000. TCRdb re-called the RACE reads through MiXCR, storing one row per CDR3 protein. The V and J calls follow TCRdb's processing rather than the paper's. This sample has over 95,000 distinct CDR3 sequences, with roughly 12% found just once. Notes on this clonotype: Its antigen is not known.

The time point: patch test 1, 2 weeks after DPC sensitization. The treatment was: therapeutic diphenylcyclopropenone sensitization with weekly scalp DPC. This CDR3 comprises 14 residues. V shed 6 bases, J shed 5 bases, and the junction held 4 bases outside the gene matches. Germline V gives CDR1 MGHRA, CDR2 YSYEKL. V is TRBV4-1 and J is TRBJ1-6; 7 nucleotides line up with TRBD1. Material: whole blood, obtained in connection with sensitization to the hapten diphenylcyclopropenone (DPC). The clonotype was recovered from a woman aged 40 to 55 with alopecia areata. Some clones in this sample may be carry-over from other donors' samples. The chain's CDR3 is CASRIQGNNSPLHF. DNA of the CDR3: TGCGCCAGCAGAATACAGGGGAATAATTCACCCCTCCACTTT.